The 18 T cell receptor beta chains reported below all come from one sample, sequenced in a study of post-analysis software for immune sequencing data (dated by TCRdb to between 2014 and 2016). General conclusions and limits of the study: Patients showed significantly higher frequencies than controls for about 5 TRBV segments, among them TRBV5-6, TRBV5-1 and TRBV20-1.

Their antigens are not known. The library was produced with PCR. Sequencing took place on an Illumina HiSeq 2500. Unique molecular identifiers were incorporated into TCR beta cDNA libraries to reduce PCR and sequencing biases. TCRdb reran the public reads through fastp at Q25 and MiXCR, keeping productive beta chains. Rows merge per CDR3 protein into single entries with the most common DNA and genes. This sample has 150,000 to 200,000 distinct CDR3 sequences in its table, and 25% to 35% of those were observed once. The ten most abundant clones make up roughly 1.6% of the sample. The sequenced sample was blood. These receptors were taken from a girl aged 5-17 years with multiple sclerosis.

About this clonotype itself: An end of the junction does not agree with germline; a read error may underlie this. The V gene is TRBV20-1, the J gene TRBJ2-7; D perhaps matches TRBD1 (5 bases). The CDR3 is 14 amino acids. Germline CDR1 is DFQATT and CDR2 is SNEGSKA (reference sequence). Written as DNA, the CDR3 is TGCAGTGCTAGAGACAGGGCCGACTCCTACAAGCAGTACTTC. Amino acid sequence: CSARDRADSYKQYF.

CDR3 nucleotide sequence: TGTGCCAGCTCCTCGGACAGGGTGTCGACTTTCTTT. Translation gives CASSSDRVSTFF. V gene TRBV18 combines with J gene TRBJ1-1; 8 bases line up with TRBD1. Trimming cost V 6 bases and J 12 bases; bases outside gene matches: 9. CDR1 KGHSH and CDR2 LQKENI come from the germline V gene. The CDR3 spans 12 residues.

This clonotype was observed at least ten times. The CDR3 reads CASSSRDTYGYTF. The DNA for the CDR3 is TGTGCCAGCAGCTCTAGGGACACCTATGGCTACACCTTC. The chain couples TRBV6-2 or TRBV6-3 to TRBJ1-2, with D perhaps TRBD1 (6 bases). V lost 6 bases and J lost 4, with 12 bases in between. The CDR3 contains 13 residues. Germline V gene data show CDR1 as MNHEY and CDR2 as SVGEGT.

Details on this clonotype: A read error is possible here, since a much larger clone lies one base away. The gene calls are TRBV10-3 and TRBJ2-1, with 7 bases matching TRBD1. Germline assignment: CDR1 ENHRY and CDR2 SYGVKD. V was clipped by 3 bases and J by 1 base; unmatched bases: 3. The CDR3 is 15 residues long. The CDR3 nucleotides read TGTGCCATCAGTGAAAGACAGGGATCCTACAATGAGCAGTTCTTC. Amino acids: CAISERQGSYNEQFF.

This clonotype has a count of ten or more. This rearrangement joins TRBV5-4 to TRBJ1-2, with no clear D. V was trimmed by 2 bases and J by 6 bases, leaving 11 bases between them. Germline V lookup: CDR1 SGHNT, CDR2 YYREEE (reference sequence). The length of the CDR3 is 13 residues. CDR3 DNA sequence: TGTGCCAGCAGCTTCGGGTCAAGAGATGGCTACACCTTC. Protein: CASSFGSRDGYTF.

This rearrangement joins TRBV6-5 to TRBJ1-1; D is perhaps TRBD1 (5 bases). CDR1 and CDR2 (germline): MNHEY, SVGAGI. The CDR3 is 15 residues long. The V gene lost 4 bases and the J gene lost 6 bases, with 18 bases spanning the gap. The chain's CDR3 is CASSLRRDGLAEAFF. Here the CDR3 DNA reads TGTGCCAGCAGTTTACGTCGGGACGGCTTAGCTGAAGCTTTCTTT.

The chain couples TRBV27 to TRBJ2-3; D unclear. Germline CDR1 reads MNHEY; CDR2 reads SMNVEV (reference sequence). The ends were cut back, 7 bases at V and 4 bases at J, with 15 bases in the middle. CDR3 size: 14 residues. This CDR3 reads CASMGSLSPDTQYF. The CDR3 nucleotides read TGTGCCAGCATGGGCAGTCTATCTCCAGATACGCAGTATTTT.

This chain's CDR3 is CASSLRPQAVGEFYEQYF. The CDR3 DNA follows: TGCGCCAGCAGCTTGAGGCCTCAAGCGGTGGGCGAATTTTACGAGCAGTACTTC. The chain carries TRBV5-1 and TRBJ2-7; D possibly corresponds to TRBD2 (5 bases). CDR1 is SGHRS and CDR2 is YFSETQ in the germline V gene. The CDR3 length is 18 residues. Trimming took off 1 base at V and 4 bases at J, with 24 bases between the two ends.

This clonotype has just a few counts. The chain employs TRBV15 and TRBJ1-1, with no clear D. Trimming left V 0 bases short and J 2 bases short, with 10 bases between. Per the germline V gene, CDR1 is LNHNV and CDR2 is YYDKDF (reference sequence). The CDR3 is 15 residues long. In DNA form, the CDR3 reads TGTGCCACCAGCAGAGATCGGTCAGTCAACACTGAAGCTTTCTTT. It is translated as CATSRDRSVNTEAFF.

The rearrangement uses TRBV6-6 and TRBJ2-7, with TRBD2 matching over 8 bases. Per germline, CDR1 MNHNY and CDR2 SVGAGI (reference sequence). The V and J ends lost 0 bases and 1 base, in that order; junction bases with no gene match: 2. This CDR3 is built from 15 residues. The CDR3 coding sequence is TGTGCCAGCAGTTACTCGGTAGCGGGGTCCTACGAGCAGTACTTC. It translates to CASSYSVAGSYEQYF.

J is TRBJ2-7 and V is TRBV27; 10 bases match TRBD1. The V gene's germline CDR1 is MNHEY and CDR2 SMNVEV (reference sequence). V lost 7 bases and J lost 3; bases outside the gene matches: 3. The CDR3 length is 13 residues. The CDR3 coding sequence is TGTGCCAGCAAAGGACAGGGGGGCTACGAGCAGTACTTC. Translating gives CASKGQGGYEQYF.

This clonotype was seen ten or more times. The chain is built from TRBV9 and TRBJ2-4, with D possibly TRBD1 on 6 matching bases. Trimming removed 0 bases from V and 1 base from J, with 11 bases in between. In germline, CDR1 is SGDLS, CDR2 YYNGEE. The CDR3 covers 16 residues. The CDR3 loop reads CASSVAATGAKNIQYF. For the CDR3, the DNA is TGTGCCAGCAGCGTAGCGGCCACAGGGGCCAAAAACATTCAGTACTTC.

In its sample, this clonotype was seen many times. The chain uses TRBV29-1 and TRBJ1-1, with a weak D call TRBD1 (5 bases). Germline V gene sequence: CDR1 SQVTM, CDR2 ANQGSEA. The CDR3 contains 13 residues. Trimming shortened V by 8 bases and J by 2 bases, and 15 bases separated the two germline ends. The DNA for the CDR3 is TGCAGCTCCTCGGGACGGGAAAACACTGAAGCTTTCTTT. Its protein is CSSSGRENTEAFF.

The chain combines TRBV12-3 or TRBV12-4 with TRBJ2-7; 7 nucleotides align to TRBD1. This CDR3 region has 18 residues. The V and J ends lost 6 bases and 5 bases, in that order; junction bases with no gene match: 22. CDR3 DNA sequence: TGTGCCAGCAGCCATAGGCCTGTCGGGCAGAGAGGGGGCCACGAGCAGTACTTC. This codes for CASSHRPVGQRGGHEQYF.

For this clonotype: With a much larger clone just one base away, this may be a read error. CDR3 coding DNA: TGTGCCAGCAACATACAGGGGGCGCCTCCCTACGAGCAGTACTTC. Its protein is CASNIQGAPPYEQYF. The rearrangement links TRBV6-2 or TRBV6-3 to TRBJ2-4; 9 bases align to TRBD1. The J call may be incorrect, as the DNA end agrees better with TRBJ2-7. Germline V gene lookup returns CDR1 MNHEY and CDR2 SVGEGT. The CDR3 extends over 15 amino acids.

The genes are TRBV29-1 and TRBJ1-5; D is possibly TRBD1 (6 bases). The CDR3 consists of 12 residues. From germline, CDR1 is SQVTM and CDR2 ANQGSEA. The V and J ends lost 0 bases and 10 bases respectively, with 10 bases between them. CDR3 nucleotide sequence: TGCAGCGTTGAAGATGGGGGGCTTCCCCAGCATTTT. It is translated as CSVEDGGLPQHF.

This clonotype was seen many times. The V and J genes are TRBV5-6 and TRBJ2-7, with D possibly matching TRBD2 (5 bases). The CDR3 consists of 12 residues. Between the trimmed V and J ends, which lost 0 bases and 7 bases, there was a span of 8 bases. Per the germline V gene, CDR1 is SGHDT and CDR2 is YYEEEE. CDR3: CASSLATGEQYF. In DNA, the CDR3 is TGTGCCAGCAGCTTGGCCACGGGAGAGCAGTACTTC. The whole variable domain, remainder taken from reference TRBV5-6 and TRBJ2-7, is DAGVTQSPTHLIKTRGQQVTLRCSPKSGHDTVSWYQQALGQGPQFIFQYYEEEERQRGNFPDRFSGHQFPNYSSELNVNALLLGDSALYLCASSLATGEQYFGPGTRLTVT.

This clonotype came up many times. The V gene is TRBV7-9, the J gene TRBJ2-7; tentatively, D is TRBD1 (5 bases). V was clipped by 7 bases and J by 0 bases, with 22 bases between them. The CDR3 is 17 residues long. CDR1 is SEHNR, CDR2 FQNEAQ, per germline (reference sequence). The CDR3 DNA is TGTGCCAGCACCTCCCTGCTCCAGGGCCAAAGCTCCTACGAGCAGTACTTC. Protein sequence: CASTSLLQGQSSYEQYF.